These 18 T cell receptor beta chains were sequenced from one sample in a study of tumor-infiltrating lymphocytes in primary liver carcinoma. Extraction of RNA together with DNA used roughly 19-32 mg of unsorted bulk tissue. Starting material of 500 ng total RNA yielded TCR beta cDNA via a constant-region primer. Investigators got TCR beta libraries out of three nested multiplex PCR rounds, done with slightly modified ARM-PCR. Primers for the first two PCR rounds were TRBV1-TRBV30 forward primers and a C-beta reverse primer (around 11 cycles per round). MiXCR was run by TCRdb on the multiplex PCR reads, yielding one entry per CDR3 protein. The sample carries about 60,000 distinct CDR3 sequences, roughly two thirds recorded once. The sequenced sample consisted of liver tumor tissue from sampling region 4. The subset denotes: tumor region T4, right-lateral pole. These receptors originate from a man aged 40-49 years with primary liver carcinoma and hepatitis B virus infection.

As for this clonotype: Its ends do not fully match the called genes, so a read error is possible. This rearrangement joins TRBV4-2 to TRBJ2-6, with 9 bases identical to TRBD1. CDR1 is LGHNA, CDR2 YNFKEQ, per germline. CDR3 length: 18 residues. The CDR3 DNA is TGTGCCAGCAACCAAGCAGCGACAGGGGGGACTGGGGCCAACGTCCTGACTTTC. Amino acid sequence: CASNQAATGGTGANVLTF.

The V call is TRBV24-1, the J call TRBJ2-6, with TRBD1 identical over 10 bases. CDR1 is KGHDR, CDR2 SFDVKD, per germline. J lost 8 bases, V lost 2 bases, and 11 bases had no gene match. CDR3 length equals 18 residues. CDR3 nucleotides: TGTGCCACCAGTGATTCCGGGACAGGGGACTCTTGGACCAACGTCCTGACTTTC. It translates to CATSDSGTGDSWTNVLTF.

With regard to this clonotype: The CDR3 does not close with the conserved phenylalanine or tryptophan, likely indicating a read error. The chain has TRBV18 and TRBJ2-7, with D possibly TRBD2 on 5 matching bases. CDR1 KGHSH and CDR2 LQKENI come from the germline V gene. The CDR3 runs to 14 residues. Trimming removed 3 bases at V and 3 bases at J, with 12 bases between. The CDR3 nucleotides read TGTGCCAGCTCACCTAGGGTTGGAGGCTACGAGCAGTACTCC. It specifies CASSPRVGGYEQYS.

As regards this clonotype: Here the CDR3 omits its conserved ending phenylalanine or tryptophan, so a read error is the likely source. V is TRBV6-1 and J is TRBJ1-1, with D perhaps matching TRBD1 (5 bases). The ends were cut back, 7 bases at V and 5 bases at J, with 11 bases in the middle. The CDR3 totals 12 residues. In germline, CDR1 is MNHNS, CDR2 SASEGT. The CDR3 DNA sequence: TGTGCCAGCATAATAGGGGCAACTGAAGCTTTCGTT. Translated, it gives CASIIGATEAFV.

As regards this clonotype: An end of the junction differs from the germline gene, which may be a read error. The V and J genes are TRBV4-1 and TRBJ2-2; D might be TRBD1 (6 bases). The CDR3 is 16 amino acids. The V gene's germline CDR1 is MGHRA and CDR2 YSYEKL. CDR3 loop: CASSQTDGGRTGELFF. The CDR3 DNA follows: TGCGCCAGCAGCCAAACTGATGGGGGCCGGACCGGGGAGCTCTTTTTT.

A remark on this clonotype: This may be a read error: a much more frequent sequence differs by one nucleotide. The gene calls are TRBV6-5 and TRBJ2-3, with TRBD2 identical over 7 bases. After removal of 8 bases from V and 0 bases from J, the junction contained 8 bases not matched to a gene. This CDR3 is built from 15 residues. Germline V gene sequence: CDR1 MNHEY, CDR2 SVGAGI. Written as DNA, the CDR3 is TGTGCCAGCTCCAGACTAGCTTATAGCACAGATACGCAGTATTTT. Translation: CASSRLAYSTDTQYF.

With regard to this clonotype: At one end the junction does not follow the germline gene, possibly because of a read error. Written as DNA, the CDR3 is TGTGCCAGCAACGAAACTCCTGGCGGGTGGAAAGAGACACAGTACTTC. Its protein is CASNETPGGWKETQYF. V usage is TRBV11-2 and J usage is TRBJ2-5; a possible D gene is TRBD2 (5 bases). The CDR3 runs to 16 residues. Per germline, CDR1 SGHAT and CDR2 FQNNGV.

The chain is built from TRBV5-1 and TRBJ2-3, with a possible D match to TRBD2 (5 bases). Trimming took 0 bases from V and 5 from J, leaving 10 bases between them. Germline V CDR1 and CDR2: SGHRS, YFSETQ. This CDR3 region has 14 residues. Here the CDR3 reads CASSLATSEDTQYF. The CDR3 DNA is TGCGCCAGCAGCTTGGCTACTAGTGAAGATACGCAGTATTTT. Based on the CDR3 plus reference TRBV5-1 and TRBJ2-3, the full variable domain is KAGVTQTPRYLIKTRGQQVTLSCSPISGHRSVSWYQQTPGQGLQFLFEYFSETQRNKGNFPGRFSGRQFSNSRSEMNVSTLELGDSALYLCASSLATSEDTQYFGPGTRLTVL.

This clonotype was recorded many times. The chain employs TRBV6-2 or TRBV6-3 and TRBJ2-1; tentatively, D is TRBD1 (6 bases). The CDR3 spans 18 residues. Deletions cut 5 bases from V and 2 bases from J, with 22 bases between. Germline-derived CDR1 and CDR2 are MNHEY and SVGEGT. The DNA of the CDR3 is TGTGCCAGCAGTCCCCGCCGTCATACAGGGTTCCCCTACAATGAGCAGTTCTTC. This sequence encodes CASSPRRHTGFPYNEQFF.

On this clonotype itself: A much larger clone lies one base from this, so it may be a read error. The V and J genes are TRBV11-2 and TRBJ2-1; D unclear. Germline-derived CDR1 and CDR2 are SGHAT and FQNNGV. The CDR3 sequence is 12 residues long. With 9 bases removed from V and 4 bases from J, the gap between germline ends came to 10 bases. The CDR3 reads CASSINYNEQFF. For the CDR3, the DNA is TGTGCCAGTAGCATCAATTACAATGAGCAGTTCTTC.

In the case of this clonotype: At one boundary the junction diverges from the germline segment, which might be a read error. The rearrangement joins TRBV6-6 to TRBJ2-7; D is undetermined. The CDR3 is 14 amino acids. Germline CDR1 and CDR2: MNHNY and SVGAGI (reference sequence). The CDR3 coding sequence is TGTGACAGCAGTGATTCAGGCAGGATCTACGAGCAATACTTC. This encodes CDSSDSGRIYEQYF.

A remark on this clonotype: A much larger clonotype is one base distant, so this may be a read error. The chain recombines TRBV6-2 or TRBV6-3 with TRBJ2-3; the match to TRBD2 covers 11 bases. From germline, CDR1 is MNHEY and CDR2 SVGEGT. The CDR3 is made up of 14 amino acids. CDR3 sequence reads: CASRYTLAGGPEYF. The CDR3 nucleotides are TGTGCCAGCCGTTACACCCTAGCGGGAGGCCCAGAGTATTTT.

This clonotype was seen a few times. The rearrangement links TRBV28 to TRBJ1-6; 7 bases match TRBD1. Trimming cost V 6 bases and J 7 bases; bases outside gene matches: 9. Germline lookup yields CDR1 MDHEN and CDR2 SYDVKM. CDR3 size: 15 residues. The CDR3 is CASRLGGTANSPLHF. CDR3 bases: TGTGCCAGCAGATTGGGGGGGACAGCCAATTCACCCCTCCACTTT.

Of note for this clonotype: The CDR3 does not end in the conserved phenylalanine or tryptophan, so this is likely a read error. The DNA is left out, because the CDR3 cannot be placed on it with certainty; the CDR3 is given as TCRdb lists it. V usage is TRBV4-3 and J usage is TRBJ2-5; the table calls TRBD1, which could not be checked here. A total of 15 residues make up the CDR3, ends included. The germline V gene has CDR1 LGHNA and CDR2 YSLEER. CDR3 protein: CASSHRGQGEETRYV.

Points on this clonotype: One junction end does not reproduce the germline sequence, and a read error may be involved. The rearrangement joins TRBV12-3 or TRBV12-4 to TRBJ1-2; TRBD1 agrees at 10 bases. The CDR3 sequence is 12 residues long. The CDR3 DNA reads TGTACCATCGGACAGGGGGTCGATGGTTACACCTTC. It encodes CTIGQGVDGYTF.

Notes on this clonotype: An end of the junction differs from the germline gene, which may be a read error. This chain uses TRBV6-5 with TRBJ2-5, with 14 bases that match TRBD2. Germline assignment: CDR1 MNHEY and CDR2 SVGAGI. CDR3 size: 15 residues. The CDR3 spells CTSSAGLAGAETQYF. The CDR3 DNA is TGTACCAGCAGTGCGGGACTAGCGGGAGCAGAGACCCAGTACTTC.

Note on this clonotype: Just one base apart from a much larger clone, this may be a read error. The chain employs TRBV6-1 and TRBJ2-4; TRBD1 aligns across 9 bases. From germline, CDR1 is MNHNS and CDR2 SASEGT. The CDR3 is 16 amino acids. Trimming took 6 bases from V and 8 from J; bases not matched to a gene: 14. The CDR3 DNA is TGTGCCAGCAGGCTTGGGCTCAGACAGGGGGAAGACATTCAGTACTTC. Encoded protein: CASRLGLRQGEDIQYF.

Notes on this clonotype: Because the CDR3 is missing its conserved closing phenylalanine or tryptophan, this is likely a read error. It is unclear where the CDR3 begins or ends on the DNA, so no DNA is shown, and the CDR3 is as TCRdb lists it. The chain links TRBV12-3 or TRBV12-4 to TRBJ2-1; TRBD2, the table's D call, lacks a check against the DNA. The CDR3 extends over 14 residues, inclusive of both ends. The CDR3 reads CASSLGTAIYEQLS.